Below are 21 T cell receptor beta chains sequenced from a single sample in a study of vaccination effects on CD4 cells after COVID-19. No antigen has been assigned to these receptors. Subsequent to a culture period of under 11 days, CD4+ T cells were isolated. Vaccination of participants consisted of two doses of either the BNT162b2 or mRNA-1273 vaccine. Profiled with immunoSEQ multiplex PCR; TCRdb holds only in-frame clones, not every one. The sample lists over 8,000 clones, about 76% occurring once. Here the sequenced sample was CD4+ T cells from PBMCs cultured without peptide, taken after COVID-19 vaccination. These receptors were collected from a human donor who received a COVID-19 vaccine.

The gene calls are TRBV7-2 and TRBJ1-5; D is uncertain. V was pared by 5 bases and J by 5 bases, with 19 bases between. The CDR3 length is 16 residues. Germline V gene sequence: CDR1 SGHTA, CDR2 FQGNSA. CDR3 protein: CASSQNVPGPHQPQHF. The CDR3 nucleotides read TGTGCCAGCAGCCAAAACGTACCTGGACCGCATCAGCCCCAGCATTTT.

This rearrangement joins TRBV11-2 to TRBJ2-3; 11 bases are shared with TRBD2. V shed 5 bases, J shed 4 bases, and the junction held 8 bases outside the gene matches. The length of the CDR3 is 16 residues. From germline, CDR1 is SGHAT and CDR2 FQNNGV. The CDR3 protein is CASSVLLAGASDTQYF. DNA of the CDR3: TGTGCCAGCAGCGTCTTACTAGCGGGAGCGTCAGATACGCAGTATTTT. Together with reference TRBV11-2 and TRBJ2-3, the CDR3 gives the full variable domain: EAGVAQSPRYKIIEKRQSVAFWCNPISGHATLYWYQQILGQGPKLLIQFQNNGVVDDSQLPKDRFSAERLKGVDSTLKIQPAKLEDSAVYLCASSVLLAGASDTQYFGPGTRLTVL.

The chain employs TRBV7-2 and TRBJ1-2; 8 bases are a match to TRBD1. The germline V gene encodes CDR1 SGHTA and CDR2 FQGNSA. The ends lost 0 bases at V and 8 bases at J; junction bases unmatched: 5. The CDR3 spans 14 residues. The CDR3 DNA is TGTGCCAGCAGCTTAGCGTCAACAGGGGGGGGCTACACCTTC. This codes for CASSLASTGGGYTF.

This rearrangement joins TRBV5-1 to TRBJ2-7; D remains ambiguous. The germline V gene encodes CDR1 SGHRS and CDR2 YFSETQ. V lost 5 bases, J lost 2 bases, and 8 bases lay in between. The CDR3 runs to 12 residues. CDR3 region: CASRVYPYEQYF. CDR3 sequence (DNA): TGCGCCAGCAGGGTGTACCCCTACGAGCAGTACTTC.

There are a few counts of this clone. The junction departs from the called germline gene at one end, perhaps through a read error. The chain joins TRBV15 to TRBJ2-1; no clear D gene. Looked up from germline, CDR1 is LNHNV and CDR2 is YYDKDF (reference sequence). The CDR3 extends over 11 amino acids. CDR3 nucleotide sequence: TGTGCCCCCAGATGCTACAATGAGCAGTTCTTC. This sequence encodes CAPRCYNEQFF.

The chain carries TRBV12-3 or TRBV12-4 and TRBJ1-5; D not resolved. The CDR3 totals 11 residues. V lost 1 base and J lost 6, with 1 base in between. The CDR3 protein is CASSLGQPQHF. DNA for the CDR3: TGTGCCAGCAGTTTAGGTCAGCCCCAGCATTTT.

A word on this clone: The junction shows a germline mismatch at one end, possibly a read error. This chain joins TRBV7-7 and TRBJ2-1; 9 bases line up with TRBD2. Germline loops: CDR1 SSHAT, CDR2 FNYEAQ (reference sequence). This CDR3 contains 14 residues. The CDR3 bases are TGTGCTAGCAGCTTATCGGGACTAGCTAATGAGCAGTTCTTC. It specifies CASSLSGLANEQFF.

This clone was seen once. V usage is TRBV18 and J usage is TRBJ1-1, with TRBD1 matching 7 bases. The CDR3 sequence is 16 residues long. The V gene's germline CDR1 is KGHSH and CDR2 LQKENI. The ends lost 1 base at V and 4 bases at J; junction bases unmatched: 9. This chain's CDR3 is CASSPLPGQEPTEAFF. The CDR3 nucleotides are TGTGCCAGCTCACCACTCCCCGGACAGGAACCCACTGAAGCTTTCTTT.

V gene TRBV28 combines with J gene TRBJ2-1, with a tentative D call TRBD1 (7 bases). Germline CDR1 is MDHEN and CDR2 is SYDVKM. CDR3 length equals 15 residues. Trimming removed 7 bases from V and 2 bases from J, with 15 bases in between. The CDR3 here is CASTETGRTYNEQFF. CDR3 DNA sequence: TGTGCCAGCACCGAGACAGGGAGGACCTACAATGAGCAGTTCTTC.

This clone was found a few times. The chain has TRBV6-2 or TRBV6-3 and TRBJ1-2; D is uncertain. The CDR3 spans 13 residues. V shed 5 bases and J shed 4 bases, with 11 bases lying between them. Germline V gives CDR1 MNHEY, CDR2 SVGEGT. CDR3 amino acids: CASSTLRSYGYTF. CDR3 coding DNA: TGTGCCAGCAGTACCCTCCGGTCCTATGGCTACACCTTC.

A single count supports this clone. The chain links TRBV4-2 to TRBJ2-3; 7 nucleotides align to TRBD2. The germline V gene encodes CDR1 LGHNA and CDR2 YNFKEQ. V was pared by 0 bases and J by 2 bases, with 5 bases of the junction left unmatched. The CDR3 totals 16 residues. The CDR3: CASSQEPGLDTDTQYF. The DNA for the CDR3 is TGTGCCAGCAGCCAAGAACCCGGACTAGACACAGATACGCAGTATTTT.

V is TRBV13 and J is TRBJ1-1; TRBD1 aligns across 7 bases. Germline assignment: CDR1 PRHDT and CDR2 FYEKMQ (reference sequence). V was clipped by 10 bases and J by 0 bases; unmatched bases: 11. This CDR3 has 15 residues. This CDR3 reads CATLRTGPLNTEAFF. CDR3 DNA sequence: TGTGCCACGCTGAGGACAGGACCGCTGAACACTGAAGCTTTCTTT.

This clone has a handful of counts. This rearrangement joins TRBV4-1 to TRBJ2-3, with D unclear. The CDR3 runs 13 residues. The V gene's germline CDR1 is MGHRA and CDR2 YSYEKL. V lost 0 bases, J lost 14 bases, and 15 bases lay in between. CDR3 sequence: CASSQDWSSFPYF. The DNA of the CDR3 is TGCGCCAGCAGCCAAGATTGGTCCAGTTTTCCGTATTTT.

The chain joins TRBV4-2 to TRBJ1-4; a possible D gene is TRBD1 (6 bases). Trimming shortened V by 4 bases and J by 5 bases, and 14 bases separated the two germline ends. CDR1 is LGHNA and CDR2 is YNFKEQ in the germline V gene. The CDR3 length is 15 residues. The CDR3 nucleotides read TGTGCCAGCAGCCCGGGGGGCAGGTCCAATGAAAAACTGTTTTTT. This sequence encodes CASSPGGRSNEKLFF.

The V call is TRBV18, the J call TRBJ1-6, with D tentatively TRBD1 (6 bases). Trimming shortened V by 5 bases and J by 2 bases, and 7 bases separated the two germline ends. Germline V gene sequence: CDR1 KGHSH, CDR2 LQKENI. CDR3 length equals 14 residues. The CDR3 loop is CASSGQTYNSPLHF. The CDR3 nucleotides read TGTGCCAGCTCAGGACAGACCTATAATTCACCCCTCCACTTT. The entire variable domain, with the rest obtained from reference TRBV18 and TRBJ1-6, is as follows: NAGVMQNPRHLVRRRGQEARLRCSPMKGHSHVYWYRQLPEEGLKFMVYLQKENIIDESGMPKERFSAEFPKEGPSILRIQQVVRGDSAAYFCASSGQTYNSPLHFGNGTRLTVT.

This CDR3 is CASSTRGETTDTQYF. The CDR3 bases are TGTGCCAGCAGCACCCGGGGGGAGACCACAGATACGCAGTATTTT. The V gene is TRBV7-9, the J gene TRBJ2-3; TRBD2 aligns across 7 bases. The CDR3 loop spans 15 amino acids. With V trimmed by 5 bases and J by 2 bases, 7 bases remained unmatched. Germline lookup yields CDR1 SEHNR and CDR2 FQNEAQ (reference sequence).

In DNA, the CDR3 is TGTGCCAGCAGCTTATCAGGGGTTGGAAACACCATATATTTT. This codes for CASSLSGVGNTIYF. The chain links TRBV7-9 to TRBJ1-3, with a possible D match to TRBD1 (6 bases). V was pared by 2 bases and J by 3 bases, with 8 bases between. CDR3 size: 14 residues. Germline V gene sequence: CDR1 SEHNR, CDR2 FQNEAQ (reference sequence).

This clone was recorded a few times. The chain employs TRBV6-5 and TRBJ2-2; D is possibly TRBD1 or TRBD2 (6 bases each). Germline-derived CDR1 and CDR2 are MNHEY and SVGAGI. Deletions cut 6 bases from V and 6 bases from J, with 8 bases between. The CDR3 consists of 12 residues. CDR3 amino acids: CASRGGPGELFF. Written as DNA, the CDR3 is TGTGCCAGCAGAGGGGGGCCCGGGGAGCTGTTTTTT.

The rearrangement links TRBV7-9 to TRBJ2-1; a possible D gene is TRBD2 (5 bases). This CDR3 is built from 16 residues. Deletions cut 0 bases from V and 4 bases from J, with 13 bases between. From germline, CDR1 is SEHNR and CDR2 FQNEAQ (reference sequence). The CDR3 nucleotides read TGTGCCAGCAGCTTAGCGTTAACCAGCGGTTACAATGAGCAGTTCTTC. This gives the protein CASSLALTSGYNEQFF.

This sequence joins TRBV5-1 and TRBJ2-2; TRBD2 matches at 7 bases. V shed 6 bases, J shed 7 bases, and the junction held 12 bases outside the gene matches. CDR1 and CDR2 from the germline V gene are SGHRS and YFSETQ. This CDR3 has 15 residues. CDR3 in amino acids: CASTLTAGASGELFF. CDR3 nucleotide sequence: TGCGCCAGCACCCTTACTGCGGGAGCGAGCGGGGAGCTGTTTTTT.

The CDR3 reads CASSPTDAGRPLHF. The CDR3 DNA follows: TGTGCCAGCAGCCCGACAGATGCCGGACGACCCCTCCACTTT. The chain couples TRBV2 to TRBJ1-6; tentative D call: TRBD1 (5 bases). CDR3 length: 14 residues. The germline gives CDR1 SNHLY, CDR2 FYNNEI. Deletions cut 6 bases from V and 12 bases from J, with 18 bases between.